A single sample is the source of the 18 T cell receptor beta chains below, sequenced in a study of Graves' ophthalmopathy and Graves' hyperthyroidism. Amplification of TCR beta CDR3 regions used RNA transcripts. Following a first-round RT-PCR that used HTBI primers, a second-round multiplex PCR was carried out. TCRdb reprocessed the multiplex PCR reads via MiXCR and lists one record per CDR3 protein. The sample includes hundreds of thousands of distinct CDR3 sequences, more than 40% of them seen just once. The sequenced material came from peripheral blood. The receptors come from an adult man with Graves' ophthalmopathy.

This chain connects TRBV6-6 to TRBJ2-7; possibly TRBD1 for D (6 bases). V was trimmed by 0 bases and J by 5 bases, leaving 14 bases between them. This CDR3 has 15 residues. The germline CDR1 and CDR2 sequences are MNHNY and SVGAGI (reference sequence). CDR3 in DNA: TGTGCCAGCAGTTACTCACAGGGTTCTCTCCACGAGCAGTACTTC. Translation gives CASSYSQGSLHEQYF.

This clonotype has at least ten counts. This sequence joins TRBV12-3 or TRBV12-4 and TRBJ2-7, with a tentative D call TRBD1 (7 bases). V gave up 2 bases and J gave up 2 bases, with 13 bases separating them. CDR3 length: 15 amino acids. The CDR3 is CASSLKAGGTYEQYF. In DNA, the CDR3 is TGTGCCAGCAGTTTAAAGGCAGGGGGGACCTACGAGCAGTACTTC.

As to this clonotype: The conserved phenylalanine or tryptophan normally closing the CDR3 is absent here, so this likely arose from a read error. Because the CDR3's place on the DNA is in doubt, the DNA is left out and the CDR3 is given as listed by TCRdb. This sequence joins TRBV7-2 and TRBJ1-6; TRBD1, the table's D call, was not compared with the DNA. The length of the CDR3 is 12 amino acids, counting both ends. Germline CDR1 reads SGHTA; CDR2 reads FQGNSA. CDR3 amino acids: CASSTGTATFNY.

This clonotype occurred many times. The chain has TRBV11-2 and TRBJ1-2, with a tentative D call TRBD1 (5 bases). V was clipped by 1 base and J by 1 base, with 10 bases between them. The CDR3 sequence is 15 residues long. CDR1 SGHAT and CDR2 FQNNGV come from the germline V gene. The CDR3 region is CASSLVGGDNYGYTF. The CDR3 DNA is TGTGCCAGCAGCTTAGTCGGGGGGGATAACTATGGCTACACCTTC.

This clonotype appeared a single time. Just one base apart from a much larger clone, this may be a read error. The missing conserved phenylalanine or tryptophan at the end of this CDR3 makes a read error likely. The chain carries TRBV7-2 and TRBJ2-7; no reliable D call. Germline V CDR1 and CDR2: SGHTA, FQGNSA. V shed 5 bases and J shed 5 bases, with 13 bases lying between them. This CDR3 region has 13 residues. In nucleotides, the CDR3 is TGTGCCAGCAGCCCTCTCCGAGGCGACGAGCAGTACCTC. Its translation: CASSPLRGDEQYL.

There are many counts of this clonotype. This chain uses TRBV29-1 with TRBJ1-2; no firm D call. The CDR3 sequence is 15 residues long. Trimming pared 0 bases from V and 7 bases from J, leaving 18 bases between. The germline gives CDR1 SQVTM, CDR2 ANQGSEA. Here the CDR3 reads CSVEELFVLSLGYTF. The CDR3 DNA reads TGCAGCGTTGAAGAACTGTTCGTTCTTTCTCTTGGCTACACCTTC.

This chain joins TRBV29-1 and TRBJ1-2; 9 bases are shared with TRBD1. J gave up 8 bases and V 6 bases, and 7 bases lay outside the gene matches. Germline V gene data show CDR1 as SQVTM and CDR2 as ANQGSEA. CDR3 length: 12 residues. The CDR3 spells CSVSGTGTGYTF. DNA of the CDR3: TGCAGCGTGTCCGGGACAGGGACCGGCTACACCTTC. Combining the CDR3 with reference TRBV29-1 and TRBJ1-2 gives the whole variable domain SAVISQKPSRDICQRGTSLTIQCQVDSQVTMMFWYRQQPGQSLTLIATANQGSEATYESGFVIDKFPISRPNLTFSTLTVSNMSPEDSSIYLCSVSGTGTGYTFGSGTRLTVV.

Remarks on this clonotype: The junction and the germline gene differ at one end; a read error may be behind it. This chain links TRBV24-1 with TRBJ2-7, with 10 bases aligning to TRBD2. This CDR3 region has 16 residues. In germline, CDR1 is KGHDR, CDR2 SFDVKD. The CDR3 loop reads CASSLSSSGGPYEQYF. CDR3 coding DNA: TGTGCCAGCAGTTTATCGTCTAGCGGGGGCCCCTACGAGCAGTACTTC.

This clonotype has ten or more counts. The rearrangement uses TRBV7-8 and TRBJ1-1; TRBD1 matches at 8 bases. Germline trimming cut 2 bases from V and 0 bases from J; bases unmatched to any gene: 8. Germline V gene sequence: CDR1 SGHVS, CDR2 FQNEAQ. The CDR3 is made up of 17 amino acids. This CDR3 is CASSLRTGTSLNTEAFF. The CDR3 coding sequence is TGTGCCAGCAGCTTAAGGACAGGGACCTCGCTGAACACTGAAGCTTTCTTT. Full variable domain (outside the CDR3, taken from reference TRBV7-8 and TRBJ1-1): GAGVSQSPRYKVAKRGQDVALRCDPISGHVSLFWYQQALGQGPEFLTYFQNEAQLDKSGLPSDRFFAERPEGSVSTLKIQRTQQEDSAVYLCASSLRTGTSLNTEAFFGQGTRLTVV.

The J gene is TRBJ1-1, the V gene TRBV4-2, with D uncertain. V dropped 0 bases and J dropped 11 bases, with 19 bases sitting between them. CDR3 length: 15 amino acids. Germline loops: CDR1 LGHNA, CDR2 YNFKEQ. The CDR3, as DNA: TGTGCCAGCAGCCAAGATCCGGACCGCCAGGTGTCGGCTTTCTTT. Encoded protein: CASSQDPDRQVSAFF.

This clonotype was found once. The chain has TRBV15 and TRBJ1-2; perhaps TRBD1 as D (5 bases). Trimming stripped 5 bases from V and 1 base from J, with 14 bases between. The CDR3 covers 15 residues. Germline V gene sequence: CDR1 LNHNV, CDR2 YYDKDF (reference sequence). CDR3 region: CATSSPTTVNYGYTF. Here the CDR3 DNA reads TGTGCCACCAGCTCTCCCACGACAGTTAACTATGGCTACACCTTC. The whole variable domain, remainder taken from reference TRBV15 and TRBJ1-2, is DAMVIQNPRYQVTQFGKPVTLSCSQTLNHNVMYWYQQKSSQAPKLLFHYYDKDFNNEADTPDNFQSRRPNTSFCFLDIRSPGLGDTAMYLCATSSPTTVNYGYTFGSGTRLTVV.

The sample holds one count of this clonotype. This chain links TRBV7-9 with TRBJ2-5; TRBD1 aligns across 11 bases. The CDR3 length is 17 residues. Germline V lookup: CDR1 SEHNR, CDR2 FQNEAQ (reference sequence). V trimming: 6 bases; J trimming: 5 bases; junction bases outside the gene matches: 14. The DNA for the CDR3 is TGTGCCAGCAGTCCGAGAGGACAGGGGGCGAATTCGGAGACCCAGTACTTC. Its translation is CASSPRGQGANSETQYF.

This clonotype has ten or more counts. The rearrangement links TRBV9 to TRBJ1-5; D may be TRBD1 (6 bases). CDR3 length: 15 amino acids. CDR1 is SGDLS, CDR2 YYNGEE, per germline. The V and J ends lost 0 bases and 7 bases respectively, with 14 bases between them. CDR3 bases: TGTGCCAGCAGCGTAGATGGGGGTAGGGGGCAGCCCCAGCATTTT. This codes for CASSVDGGRGQPQHF.

This clonotype appeared many times. The V and J genes are TRBV7-9 and TRBJ1-4; D unclear. V lost 5 bases and J 1 base, leaving 8 bases between the germline ends. Germline-derived CDR1 and CDR2 are SEHNR and FQNEAQ (reference sequence). The CDR3 sequence is 14 residues long. The CDR3 DNA sequence: TGTGCCAGCAGCAGGGTGGGAACTAATGAAAAACTGTTTTTT. The encoded protein is CASSRVGTNEKLFF.

The table lists this clonotype with many counts. J is TRBJ1-1 and V is TRBV10-3; 10 bases match TRBD1. The CDR3 runs 17 residues. The V segment lost 6 bases and the J segment 4 bases; nucleotides outside the gene matches: 14. The V gene's germline CDR1 is ENHRY and CDR2 SYGVKD. In DNA form, the CDR3 reads TGTGCCATCAGGGAAGACAGGGGGCGTCTCAGTGGCACTGAAGCTTTCTTT. Its translation is CAIREDRGRLSGTEAFF.

The chain recombines TRBV12-3 or TRBV12-4 with TRBJ1-2; D gene ambiguous. Trimming removed 8 bases from V and 2 bases from J, with 12 bases in between. The CDR3 spans 13 residues. CDR3 sequence reads: CASGPAANYGYTF. Written as DNA, the CDR3 is TGTGCCAGCGGACCGGCCGCAAACTATGGCTACACCTTC.

The chain carries TRBV25-1 and TRBJ2-1; 8 bases map to TRBD1. The CDR3 is made up of 14 amino acids. V lost 6 bases and J lost 15; bases outside the gene matches: 16. Germline-derived CDR1 and CDR2 are MGHDK and SYGVNS. The CDR3: CASRTGTGFSPRFF. The CDR3 bases are TGTGCCAGCAGGACCGGGACAGGCTTTTCCCCGCGGTTCTTC.

Points on this clonotype: A much larger clone differs from this one at a single base, so this may be a read error. The chain recombines TRBV7-9 with TRBJ1-5, with 7 bases matching TRBD1. This CDR3 contains 16 residues. Germline V gene data show CDR1 as SEHNR and CDR2 as FQNEAQ (reference sequence). CDR3 residues: CASSARTGRGNKPQHF. The CDR3 coding sequence is TGTGCCAGCAGCGCGAGGACAGGTAGGGGCAATAAGCCCCAGCATTTT.